The T cell receptor (beta chain) described here comes from a study of T-cell reconstitution after alpha-beta-depleted transplantation in children. Between the trimmed V and J ends, which lost 0 bases and 4 bases, there was a span of 13 bases. The CDR3 length is 16 residues. Germline CDR1 and CDR2: SGHTA and FQGNSA. Study observations and caveats: Expanded graft clones numbering several hundred reportedly gave rise to alpha-beta T cells about two months after transplant. T-cell counts and diversity were attributed mostly to newly produced T cells one year after transplant.

To note about this clonotype: Its target is not known.

Unique molecular identifiers were incorporated during preparation of the TCRbeta library. Using its own MiXCR run on the PCR reads, TCRdb lists one record per CDR3 protein. The sample carries tens of thousands of distinct CDR3 sequences, around a tenth recorded once. The clonotype comes from a male patient under 10 years old who had a stem cell transplant for chronic granulomatous disease, so the T cells may come from the graft donor. The chain employs TRBV7-2 and TRBJ1-5, with TRBD1 as a possible D gene (5 bases). This sample comprised PBMCs, mostly from graft donor cells, obtained 60 days after TCRalphabeta/CD19-depleted stem cell transplant. The CDR3 region is CASSLAGAQLNQPQHF. The CDR3 bases are TGTGCCAGCAGCTTAGCAGGGGCTCAACTTAATCAGCCCCAGCATTTT. The whole variable domain, remainder taken from reference TRBV7-2 and TRBJ1-5, is GAGVSQSPSNKVTEKGKDVELRCDPISGHTALYWYRQSLGQGLEFLIYFQGNSAPDKSGLPSDRFSAERTGGSVSTLTIQRTQQEDSAVYLCASSLAGAQLNQPQHFGDGTRLSIL.